This T cell receptor (beta chain) was identified in a study of shared clonotypes between healthy human individuals. On the study more broadly: The donor pool was made up of two women and a few men aged 18 to 49. Findings and caveats of the study: In this cohort, only blood was sampled, and tissue repertoires likely differ.

With 5 bases removed from V and 2 bases from J, the gap between germline ends came to 7 bases. The CDR3 consists of 12 residues. CDR1 MNHEY and CDR2 SMNVEV come from the germline V gene (reference sequence). For this clone: As yet, its antigen is unknown. This same CDR3 is encoded by further DNA sequences in the sample.

CD45RO-negative, CCR7-positively selected cells formed the naive CD8 fraction, excluding terminally differentiated effector memory CD45RA+ cells. The method was immunoSEQ multiplex PCR; TCRdb's version includes in-frame clones alone and lacks a portion of them. The table lists 1.5 million to 2.5 million clones, approximately 95% of them singletons. The receptor's source is a man aged 18 to 29 in good health. V usage is TRBV27 and J usage is TRBJ2-7; no reliable D call. Sample: naive CD8+ T cells sorted from blood. CDR3 nucleotides: TGTGCCAGCAGTCCCCCCCCCTACGAGCAGTACTTC. Translating it yields CASSPPPYEQYF.